Here is one T cell receptor beta chain with its context. Its antigen remains unidentified. Base qualities are not provided; no much larger clone lies one nucleotide away. This record belongs to a study of CD8 T cells in Susac syndrome (dated by TCRdb to the late 2010s). Study-wide context: Whether CD8+ T cell activation and differentiation in Susac syndrome was antigen driven was tested using repertoire sequencing. The paper's findings and limits, for the study overall: The number of individuals in the TCR sequencing and HLA analysis was recognized as being relatively small.

High-throughput TCR beta sequencing profiled peripheral blood CD8+ and CD4+ T cells from healthy donors, Susac syndrome patients and multiple sclerosis patients. The healthy donors served as controls matched for age and sex. Bulk CD8+ and CD4+ T cells were purified by magnetic negative isolation, whereas CD8+ TEMRA cells were enriched by FACS. Blood was collected in EDTA tubes and processed within 24 hours, with PBMCs isolated through density gradient centrifugation. PBMCs destined for TCR sequencing were cryopreserved in liquid nitrogen and later thawed in a 37 °C water bath. The sorted or isolated CD4+, CD8+ and CD8+ TEMRA cells reached a purity of at least 90%. The junction shows trimming of 7 bases on V and 5 bases on J, and the gene matches do not reach 7 bases of it. Per the germline V gene, SNHLY is the CDR1 and FYNNEI is the CDR2. The CDR3, from cysteine to phenylalanine, totals 14 residues. This entry keeps only the CDR3 DNA: 42 bases, framed from base 1.

RNA was extracted using the RNeasy kit, and about 0.5 to 1 microgram was reverse transcribed with random hexamers. The immunoSEQ multiplex PCR assay, covering 54 Vbeta and 13 Jbeta segments, was used to amplify TCR beta CDR3 regions. PCR amplification bias was corrected using a synthetic template baseline for primer optimization and computational correction. The published analysis was carried out like this. Only productive sequences were kept, with reads annotated to V, D and J genes according to IMGT and analyzed in immunoSEQ Analyzer. To calculate clonality, Shannon entropy was normalized by log2 of the number of productive unique sequences and then subtracted from one. Public and private clones were assessed among the 100 most prevalent clones of each patient and control. Clones were defined as Susac-specific if absent from the healthy and MS cohorts, from 900 to 1,300 published viral clones and from other ImmuneACCESS disease sequences. TCRdb reprocessing: public reads trimmed at Q25 with fastp, clones called with MiXCR, in-frame beta chains kept. Identical CDR3 protein sequences are pooled into one entry, listed with their most common genes and DNA. The V and J calls come from TCRdb's annotation, not from the publication. The sample profile shows approximately 150,000 distinct CDR3 sequences; approximately 93% of them were found once. The ten largest account for over 0.07% of the sample.

Material for sequencing was CD4+ T cells from PBMCs. The chain is encoded by TRBV2 joined to TRBJ2-7, with 11 bases in between that match TRBD2. This clonotype was obtained from a human donor in good health. At the DNA level, the sequence is TGTGCCAGCACAGGGACTAGCGGAAGGGACGAGCAGTACTTC. This gives the protein CASTGTSGRDEQYF.